The present T cell receptor beta chain was sequenced within a study of blood T cell repertoires in COVID-19. Per the authors' pipeline: Estimated nucleated cell counts came from reference gene primer amplification. Clones were read by immunoSEQ multiplex PCR, and TCRdb kept only the in-frame ones, dropping some. The D gene and trimming were derived from the DNA, and the V and J assignments and clone size from that table. The sample includes some 180,000 clones, over 70% of them seen just once. The CDR3 runs to 14 residues. The germline gives CDR1 ENHRY, CDR2 SYGVKD. The V end was cut by 2 bases, the J end by 2 bases, with 9 bases between.

The sequence was collected from a woman in her thirties or forties with COVID-19, enrolled during active disease. The rearrangement joins TRBV10-3 to TRBJ1-1; possibly TRBD1 for D (6 bases). Sequences were obtained from peripheral blood. DNA for the CDR3: TGTGCCATCAGTGAGACAGGGAGAAACACTGAAGCTTTCTTT. Its translation: CAISETGRNTEAFF.